This section outlines one TCR beta chain sequence together with its context. The record originates from a study of T cells expressing NK-cell markers. At the level of the study: With respect to HCMV, most of the eight sequenced donors were seropositive, and one was seronegative.

This CDR3 spans 13 amino acids. Per the germline V gene, CDR1 is SGHTA and CDR2 is FQGNSA. Synthesis of TCR beta cDNA relied on 5'RACE template switching carrying UMIs. TCRdb reprocessed the 5' RACE reads; each CDR3 protein has one entry and no DNA is given. This table holds about 150,000 distinct CDR3 sequences. The sequence came from a woman in her fifties or sixties in good health. This chain links TRBV7-2 with TRBJ2-1. Sequences were obtained from blood T cells: a sorted CD56 or NKG2C T cell subset, CD4+ or CD8+ T cells, or bulk PBMC T cells (not recorded which). CDR3: CASRSASYNEQFF.